Below, 24 T cell receptor beta chains from the same sample are listed, as sequenced in a study of T cell responses to AZD1222 COVID-19 vaccine. Sequencing used immunoSEQ multiplex PCR; TCRdb keeps in-frame clones, though not all of them. Here the sample spans some 150,000 clones, 85% to 95% being singletons. The material was peripheral blood, obtained on day 0 of AZD1222 vaccination. Every receptor here comes from an adult in good health.

This chain uses TRBV7-2 with TRBJ1-1; TRBD1 agrees at 7 bases. V lost 1 base and J lost 0; bases outside the gene matches: 11. This CDR3 region has 18 residues. Per germline, CDR1 SGHTA and CDR2 FQGNSA. Here the CDR3 DNA reads TGTGCCAGCAGCTTAGTGAGGATGGTGGGACAGATGAACACTGAAGCTTTCTTT. Encoded protein: CASSLVRMVGQMNTEAFF.

This sequence joins TRBV9 and TRBJ2-7, with 7 bases aligning to TRBD1. Germline V CDR1 and CDR2: SGDLS, YYNGEE. The J segment lost 3 bases and the V segment lost 3 bases, leaving 3 bases of the junction unmatched. The CDR3 totals 13 residues. CDR3 protein: CASSAGQVYEQYF. Here the CDR3 DNA reads TGTGCCAGCAGCGCCGGACAGGTCTACGAGCAGTACTTC.

The chain carries TRBV6-2 or TRBV6-3 and TRBJ2-1, with TRBD2 matching 12 bases. Looked up from germline, CDR1 is MNHEY and CDR2 is SVGEGT. V shed 2 bases, J shed 8 bases, and the junction held 7 bases outside the gene matches. CDR3 length equals 16 residues. The DNA for the CDR3 is TGTGCCAGCAGTTACCGAGTCGCTAGCGGGGGGGATGAGCAGTTCTTC. Translation gives CASSYRVASGGDEQFF.

The chain joins TRBV19 to TRBJ1-6; possible D gene TRBD1, 6 bases. Trimming stripped 4 bases from V and 10 bases from J, with 17 bases between. The CDR3 runs 15 residues. Per the germline V gene, CDR1 is LNHDA and CDR2 is SQIVND (reference sequence). The CDR3 sequence is CASSTHSGTSSPLHF. Here the CDR3 DNA reads TGTGCCAGTAGTACCCACTCCGGGACATCATCACCCCTCCACTTT.

The V call is TRBV27, the J call TRBJ2-7; TRBD1 matches 8 bases. V dropped 3 bases and J dropped 1; count of bases not matched to a gene: 5. This CDR3 spans 15 amino acids. Germline V gives CDR1 MNHEY, CDR2 SMNVEV (reference sequence). The CDR3 DNA is TGTGCCAGCAGTTTTAAGACAGGGGATTCCTACGAGCAGTACTTC. Translation: CASSFKTGDSYEQYF.

The chain recombines TRBV6-2 or TRBV6-3 with TRBJ1-4; no definite D call. The CDR3 is made up of 14 amino acids. Germline assignment: CDR1 MNHEY and CDR2 SVGEGT. V dropped 6 bases and J dropped 8 bases, with 16 bases sitting between them. The CDR3 here is CASSPGPIAEKLFF. The DNA for the CDR3 is TGTGCCAGCAGCCCAGGCCCGATCGCGGAAAAACTGTTTTTT.

The chain joins TRBV11-3 to TRBJ2-1, with 12 nucleotides matching TRBD2. Per germline, CDR1 SGHNT and CDR2 YENEEA. The CDR3 covers 17 residues. Unmatched junction bases numbered 4, after V lost 1 base and J lost 3 bases. CDR3 DNA sequence: TGTGCCAGCAGCTTAGTACTAGCGGGGGGCCACTACAATGAGCAGTTCTTC. Protein: CASSLVLAGGHYNEQFF.

The chain joins TRBV5-5 to TRBJ1-2, with 8 bases lining up with TRBD1. The length of the CDR3 is 15 residues. The ends lost 5 bases at V and 2 bases at J; junction bases unmatched: 8. Looked up from germline, CDR1 is SGHKS and CDR2 is YYEKEE (reference sequence). The chain's CDR3 is CASSAGGASNYGYTF. Here the CDR3 DNA reads TGTGCCAGCAGTGCAGGGGGCGCGTCGAACTATGGCTACACCTTC.

The chain is built from TRBV30 and TRBJ1-6; D ambiguous. With 3 bases removed from V and 0 bases from J, the gap between germline ends came to 15 bases. CDR3 size: 17 residues. CDR1 and CDR2 from the germline V gene are GTSNPN and SVGIG (reference sequence). The CDR3 sequence: CAWRYHRGYSYNSPLHF. CDR3 bases: TGTGCCTGGAGGTATCACAGAGGGTACTCCTATAATTCACCCCTCCACTTT.

CDR3 in amino acids: CASSSQNYGYTF. CDR3 DNA: TGTGCCAGCAGCTCTCAGAACTATGGCTACACCTTC. The V call is TRBV5-8, the J call TRBJ1-2, with D hard to call. The CDR3 runs to 12 residues. Between the trimmed V and J ends, which lost 3 bases and 2 bases, there was a span of 5 bases. The V gene's germline CDR1 is SGHTS and CDR2 YDEGEE.

This sequence joins TRBV6-5 and TRBJ2-1; unclear D gene. Per germline, CDR1 MNHEY and CDR2 SVGAGI. V was shortened by 2 bases and J by 4 bases, with 6 bases between the two germline ends. The CDR3 runs to 13 residues. This CDR3 reads CASSYGEYNEQFF. Here the CDR3 DNA reads TGTGCCAGCAGTTACGGCGAATACAATGAGCAGTTCTTC.

The V call is TRBV3-1 (or the pseudogene TRBV3-2), the J call TRBJ1-1, with 8 bases fitting TRBD1. This CDR3 region has 17 residues. The ends lost 1 base at V and 2 bases at J; junction bases unmatched: 9. Per germline, CDR1 LGHDT and CDR2 YNNKEL (reference sequence). CDR3 in amino acids: CASSQVAGGRINTEAFF. In nucleotides, the CDR3 is TGTGCCAGCAGCCAAGTAGCAGGGGGCAGGATTAACACTGAAGCTTTCTTT.

The chain employs TRBV12-5 and TRBJ2-1, with 8 positions matching TRBD1. Germline values: CDR1 LGHNT, CDR2 FRNRAP. Germline trimming cut 0 bases from V and 5 bases from J; bases unmatched to any gene: 3. The CDR3 totals 15 residues. This CDR3 is CASGLVRTGNNEQFF. The CDR3 DNA is TGTGCTAGTGGTTTGGTAAGGACAGGGAACAATGAGCAGTTCTTC.

This chain links TRBV28 with TRBJ1-6; D is uncertain. The length of the CDR3 is 11 residues. Germline V gene lookup returns CDR1 MDHEN and CDR2 SYDVKM. Trimming pared 4 bases from V and 10 bases from J, leaving 5 bases between. The CDR3 sequence: CASSSLSPLHF. CDR3 DNA: TGTGCCAGCAGTTCATTATCACCCCTCCACTTT. Full variable domain (remainder filled in from reference TRBV28 and TRBJ1-6): DVKVTQSSRYLVKRTGEKVFLECVQDMDHENMFWYRQDPGLGLRLIYFSYDVKMKEKGDIPEGYSVSREKKERFSLILESASTNQTSMYLCASSSLSPLHFGNGTRLTVT.

The chain is built from TRBV6-4 and TRBJ1-4; D possibly corresponds to TRBD1 (5 bases). The germline CDR1 and CDR2 sequences are MRHNA and SNTAGT. The CDR3 is made up of 13 amino acids. The germline V and J ends were trimmed by 6 bases and 4 bases, with 9 bases remaining between them. Written as DNA, the CDR3 is TGTGCCAGCAGCGGGGGGTATAATGAAAAACTGTTTTTT. Translating it yields CASSGGYNEKLFF.

The chain carries TRBV25-1 and TRBJ1-5, with D possibly matching TRBD1 (5 bases). The ends were cut back, 4 bases at V and 7 bases at J, with 14 bases in the middle. Germline lookup yields CDR1 MGHDK and CDR2 SYGVNS. The length of the CDR3 is 14 residues. CDR3 amino acids: CASSGTGREQPQHF. The CDR3 DNA follows: TGTGCCAGCAGTGGAACAGGCCGTGAGCAGCCCCAGCATTTT.

The gene calls are TRBV5-1 and TRBJ2-5; D is undetermined. Between the trimmed V and J ends, which lost 3 bases and 0 bases, there was a span of 6 bases. The CDR3 totals 13 residues. In germline, CDR1 is SGHRS, CDR2 YFSETQ. The CDR3 sequence: CASSSQYQETQYF. Written as DNA, the CDR3 is TGCGCCAGCAGCTCCCAGTACCAAGAGACCCAGTACTTC.

The genes are TRBV18 and TRBJ1-1; D may be TRBD1 (5 bases). Trimming stripped 2 bases from V and 8 bases from J, with 12 bases between. The germline V gene encodes CDR1 KGHSH and CDR2 LQKENI. CDR3 length: 13 residues. The CDR3 protein is CASSPRARDEAFF. The DNA of the CDR3 is TGTGCCAGCTCACCAAGAGCTAGGGACGAAGCTTTCTTT.

This clone turned up a few times. V usage is TRBV7-2 and J usage is TRBJ1-3; D might be TRBD1 (5 bases). V gave up 1 base and J gave up 5 bases, with 9 bases separating them. The CDR3 covers 14 residues. The germline V gene encodes CDR1 SGHTA and CDR2 FQGNSA. The CDR3 bases are TGTGCCAGCAGCTTAGGGGACGGGAGAAACACCATATATTTT. Its translation: CASSLGDGRNTIYF. Combining the CDR3 with reference TRBV7-2 and TRBJ1-3 gives the whole variable domain GAGVSQSPSNKVTEKGKDVELRCDPISGHTALYWYRQSLGQGLEFLIYFQGNSAPDKSGLPSDRFSAERTGGSVSTLTIQRTQQEDSAVYLCASSLGDGRNTIYFGEGSWLTVV.

The V call is TRBV14, the J call TRBJ1-1, with 8 bases lining up with TRBD1. The CDR3 runs 13 residues. CDR1 SGHDN and CDR2 FVKESK come from the germline V gene. Losses at the gene ends were 7 bases for V and 7 bases for J; bases not matched to a gene: 8. The CDR3: CASNRQGRNEAFF. CDR3 DNA: TGTGCCAGCAACCGACAGGGGCGGAATGAAGCTTTCTTT.

J is TRBJ1-5 and V is TRBV12-3 or TRBV12-4, with TRBD1 identical over 7 bases. This CDR3 region has 13 residues. Trimming took 8 bases from V and 4 from J; bases not matched to a gene: 5. The CDR3 DNA reads TGTGCCAGCCTCAGGGGGGGAAATCAGCCCCAGCATTTT. Its protein product is CASLRGGNQPQHF.

This clone was counted only a few times. The chain uses TRBV21-1 and TRBJ2-5. TRBV21-1 counts as a pseudogene. The CDR3 has 15 amino acids. In DNA form, the CDR3 reads TGTGCCAGCAGCTCTAAGAGGGGGGCACAAGAGACCCAGTACTTC. Protein sequence: CASSSKRGAQETQYF.

This sequence joins TRBV7-9 and TRBJ2-3; D is perhaps TRBD1 or TRBD2 (6 bases each). V dropped 8 bases and J dropped 3 bases, with 12 bases sitting between them. The germline V gene has CDR1 SEHNR and CDR2 FQNEAQ (reference sequence). The CDR3 is made up of 13 amino acids. CDR3 sequence (DNA): TGTGCCAGCCTGGGGGGCTTGACAGATACGCAGTATTTT. Translation gives CASLGGLTDTQYF.

The chain carries TRBV29-1 and TRBJ1-2, with D tentatively TRBD1 (5 bases). Germline lookup yields CDR1 SQVTM and CDR2 ANQGSEA. This CDR3 has 13 amino acids. Trimming removed 7 bases at V and 0 bases at J, with 12 bases between. CDR3 in amino acids: CSARWGTNYGYTF. The DNA of the CDR3 is TGCAGCGCTCGCTGGGGGACTAACTATGGCTACACCTTC.